A selection of T cell receptor beta chains follows, all from one sample in a study of T-cell reconstitution after alpha-beta-depleted transplantation in children. A single record per CDR3 protein comes from TCRdb applying MiXCR to the PCR reads. The table lists about 440,000 distinct CDR3 sequences, around two fifths of them singletons. Sample: PBMCs, taken before TCRalphabeta/CD19-depleted stem cell transplant. These receptor sequences come from a girl aged 2 to 9 with aplastic anemia, due to receive a stem cell transplant. The CDR3 runs from the conserved cysteine through the conserved F or W. The D gene is left open where the match is weak. Size is omitted from some rows. Given values are once, few, many or a class for expanded clones.

d_call | j_call | v_call | clone_size | cdr3_nt | cdr3_aa
- | TRBJ2-7 | TRBV20-1 | few | TGCAGTGCTTTAGGCCAGGGCTGGTACGAGCAGTACTTC | CSALGQGWYEQYF
- | TRBJ1-4 | TRBV7-9 | medium-sized | TGTGCCAGCAGCCCCCTAGGGGGGAGCGGTGAAAAACTGTTTTTT | CASSPLGGSGEKLFF
- | TRBJ2-5 | TRBV7-6 | - | TGTGCCAGCAGCTTAGGACACGGCCAAGAGACCCAGTACTTC | CASSLGHGQETQYF
TRBD1 | TRBJ2-3 | TRBV5-5 | - | TGTGCCAGCAGCTTGAGGTTAAACAGGGGCCCCACAGATACGCAGTATTTT | CASSLRLNRGPTDTQYF
TRBD2 | TRBJ2-1 | TRBV7-3 | many | TGTGCCAGCAGCCAGACTAGCGGGAGGCCTTTCTACAATGAGCAGTTCTTC | CASSQTSGRPFYNEQFF
- | TRBJ2-7 | TRBV12-3/TRBV12-4 | - | TGTGCCAGCACCTCCCAGGGTCTTTCCTACGAGCAGTACTTC | CASTSQGLSYEQYF
- | TRBJ2-6 | TRBV5-8 | - | TGTGCCAGCAGCCTGCCCGAAAGCGCCGGGGCCAACGTCCTGACTTTC | CASSLPESAGANVLTF
- | TRBJ2-5 | TRBV9 | - | TGTGCCAGCAGCGAGGCCCCCCTAGAGACCCAGTACTTC | CASSEAPLETQYF
TRBD2 | TRBJ2-3 | TRBV20-1 | - | TGCAGTGCTAGTGGCGGGAGGGCCCTCAGCACAGATACGCAGTATTTT | CSASGGRALSTDTQYF
- | TRBJ2-7 | TRBV12-5 | - | TGTGCTAGTGGTCCCCACTGGCGCGAGCAGTACTTC | CASGPHWREQYF
- | TRBJ1-3 | TRBV20-1 | many | TGCAGTGCTAGGGGGCTGAGTGGAAACACCATATATTTT | CSARGLSGNTIYF
TRBD2 | TRBJ2-7 | TRBV20-1 | - | TGCAGTGCTAGCCTAAGCGGTGGGAATAGCGGGTTCTCCTACGAGCAGTACTTC | CSASLSGGNSGFSYEQYF
TRBD2 | TRBJ2-1 | TRBV9 | few | TGTGCCAGCAGCGTTAGCGGGAGTGGCTATGAGCAGTTCTTC | CASSVSGSGYEQFF
- | TRBJ2-6 | TRBV21-1 | - | TGTGCCAGCAGGATCGAGTTTGACGTCCTGACTTTC | CASRIEFDVLTF
TRBD2 | TRBJ2-1 | TRBV20-1 | many | TGCAGTGCTAGCCGTAGCGGGGAGAGTTGGGATGAGCAGTTCTTC | CSASRSGESWDEQFF
TRBD1 | TRBJ1-5 | TRBV12-3/TRBV12-4 | - | TGTGCCAGCAGTTCCAGGACAGGGGTGAGCAATCAGCCCCAGCATTTT | CASSSRTGVSNQPQHF
- | TRBJ1-4 | TRBV7-9 | - | TGTGCCAGCAGCTCACGGCCGGGGGCCTTGAATGAAAAACTGTTTTTT | CASSSRPGALNEKLFF
- | TRBJ2-1 | TRBV14 | few | TGTGCCAGCAGCCCCACCATGGGTAGGTCCTACAATGAGCAGTTCTTC | CASSPTMGRSYNEQFF
- | TRBJ1-1 | TRBV12-3/TRBV12-4 | - | TGTGCCAGCAGCTCGGGACGCTACCTCACTGAAGCTTTCTTT | CASSSGRYLTEAFF
- | TRBJ2-5 | TRBV4-2 | - | TGTGCCAGCAGCCAAGTCTGGGTTGGAGAGACCCAGTACTTC | CASSQVWVGETQYF
TRBD2 | TRBJ2-7 | TRBV20-1 | few | TGCAGTGCTATGCGGGAGGGCCCCTACGAGCAGTACTTC | CSAMREGPYEQYF
- | TRBJ1-5 | TRBV20-1 | - | TGCAGTGCTAGTAAGGGGATGGAGCATCAGCCCCAGCATTTT | CSASKGMEHQPQHF
- | TRBJ1-1 | TRBV7-3 | - | TGTGCCAGCAGCTTACAGGGGAGGGGGAGCACTGAAGCTTTCTTT | CASSLQGRGSTEAFF
- | TRBJ2-5 | TRBV18 | once | TGTGCCAGCTCACCATCGGGCGCCTCGGAGACCCAGTACTTC | CASSPSGASETQYF
- | TRBJ1-2 | TRBV5-1 | - | TGCGCCAGCTCTAGGGCAGGCCCTGATGGCTACACCTTC | CASSRAGPDGYTF
TRBD1 | TRBJ2-3 | TRBV4-1 | once | TGCGCCAGCAGCCAACCCGGACAGGGGGCAGATACGCAGTATTTT | CASSQPGQGADTQYF
TRBD1 | TRBJ1-5 | TRBV5-6 | many | TGTGCCAGCAGCTCCTGGACAGGAAGCAATCAGCCCCAGCATTTT | CASSSWTGSNQPQHF
- | TRBJ1-5 | TRBV20-1 | - | TGCAGTGCTAAGGGGAACCGGGACCAGCATTTT | CSAKGNRDQHF
TRBD1 | TRBJ2-7 | TRBV20-1 | - | TGCAGTGCTTGGAGGGGACAGGAATCCTACGAGCAATACTTC | CSAWRGQESYEQYF
- | TRBJ2-1 | TRBV5-1 | - | TGCGCCAGCAGCCACGGAGGGCCCCCCTCCTACAATGAGCAGTTCTTC | CASSHGGPPSYNEQFF
- | TRBJ2-1 | TRBV21-1 | many | TGTGCCAGCAGCAAAGCGAGACTAGCGGGGGACAATGAGCAGTTCTTC | CASSKARLAGDNEQFF
- | TRBJ2-2 | TRBV5-1 | many | TGCGCCAGCAGCTTAAACAGAAACACCGGGGAGCTGTTTTTT | CASSLNRNTGELFF
TRBD2 | TRBJ2-5 | TRBV5-1 | - | TGCGCCAGCAAACTAGCGGGAGGTGAGACCCAGTACTTC | CASKLAGGETQYF
- | TRBJ1-2 | TRBV4-3 | few | TGCGCCAGCAGCCAAGATCGACGGAGCTATGGCTACACCTTC | CASSQDRRSYGYTF
- | TRBJ2-5 | TRBV6-1 | few | TGTGCCAGCAGGGGCTTAGAGACCCAGTACTTC | CASRGLETQYF
- | TRBJ2-1 | TRBV5-5 | - | TGTGCCAGCAGCTGGGGGATATCCTACAATGAGCAGTTCTTC | CASSWGISYNEQFF
TRBD1 | TRBJ2-3 | TRBV6-6 | many | TGTGCCAGCAGTACGACAGGGGTCGATACGCAGTATTTT | CASSTTGVDTQYF
- | TRBJ2-7 | TRBV29-1 | - | TGCAGCGTCCTAACTACAGGAAAAGGGCCCTACGAGCAGTACTTC | CSVLTTGKGPYEQYF
- | TRBJ2-7 | TRBV28 | many | TGTGCCAGCAGGGCCCCCGGTGTGAGGAACGAGCAGTACTTC | CASRAPGVRNEQYF
TRBD1 | TRBJ1-1 | TRBV3-1 | few | TGTGCCAGCAGCCATTCGGGAGCAGGGGGCTCTGAAGCTTTCTTT | CASSHSGAGGSEAFF
- | TRBJ2-4 | TRBV25-1 | many | TGTGCCAGCAGTGGACCATTAGACTCGCAGTACTTC | CASSGPLDSQYF
TRBD2 | TRBJ2-5 | TRBV20-1 | once | TGCAGTGCTTTGTCCAGCGGGAGGGGGGAGACCCAGTACTTC | CSALSSGRGETQYF
- | TRBJ1-5 | TRBV18 | many | TGTGCCAGCTCACGGGCAAACAGGGCGGCTCAGCCCCAGCATTTT | CASSRANRAAQPQHF
- | TRBJ2-7 | TRBV9 | - | TGTGCCAGCAGCGTAGCCCCAGAAGGCCCCTACGAGCAGTACTTC | CASSVAPEGPYEQYF